Each of the 32 T cell receptor beta chains below was sequenced from the same sample in a study of beta chain features in type 1 diabetes. The sequenced template was cDNA made from the entire isolated RNA. Produced via immunoSEQ multiplex PCR; TCRdb's table is partial and in-frame only. The data contain about 140,000 clones, around a tenth of them singletons. The sample was central memory CD4+ T cells from blood. All receptors come from a woman aged 40 to 50 in good health.

J is TRBJ1-4 and V is TRBV6-5, with a weak D call TRBD1 (5 bases). The germline V gene has CDR1 MNHEY and CDR2 SVGAGI. The V and J ends lost 6 bases and 10 bases respectively, with 15 bases between them. This CDR3 is 13 amino acids long. Here the CDR3 DNA reads TGTGCCAGCAGGCGGGATGGGGGGGGAAAACTGTTTTTT. As protein: CASRRDGGGKLFF.

This clone came up a few times. The V gene is TRBV7-2, the J gene TRBJ1-1, with no clear D. V was trimmed by 1 base and J by 9 bases, leaving 15 bases between them. Germline-derived CDR1 and CDR2 are SGHTA and FQGNSA. CDR3 size: 14 residues. The CDR3 region has the DNA TGTGCCAGCAGCTTAGTCGAGGAGGGATTACAAGCTTTCTTT. Translation: CASSLVEEGLQAFF.

The chain uses TRBV2 and TRBJ2-7; perhaps TRBD1 as D (6 bases). Germline V lookup: CDR1 SNHLY, CDR2 FYNNEI. Deletions cut 4 bases from V and 2 bases from J, with 15 bases between. The CDR3 consists of 15 residues. The CDR3 nucleotides are TGTGCCAGCAGTGTCGCACAGGGCCGAACCTACGAGCAGTACTTC. Protein sequence: CASSVAQGRTYEQYF.

This clone was observed a handful of times. The chain recombines TRBV2 with TRBJ2-7; D not certain. CDR1 and CDR2 from the germline V gene are SNHLY and FYNNEI. The V gene lost 5 bases and the J gene lost 1 base, with 6 bases spanning the gap. The CDR3 is 12 residues long. The CDR3 protein is CASSQISYEQYF. In DNA form, the CDR3 reads TGTGCCAGCAGTCAGATTTCCTACGAGCAGTACTTC.

CDR3 protein: CASSPGWTQEGYTF. CDR3 nucleotide sequence: TGTGCCAGCAGCCCTGGTTGGACACAAGAAGGCTACACCTTC. V usage is TRBV7-9 and J usage is TRBJ1-2, with D possibly being TRBD1 (5 bases). The ends were cut back, 5 bases at V and 8 bases at J, with 18 bases in the middle. Per the germline V gene, CDR1 is SEHNR and CDR2 is FQNEAQ (reference sequence). This CDR3 has 14 residues.

This clone was detected only a few times. The chain is built from TRBV19 and TRBJ1-2; 7 bases fit TRBD1. Germline V gene lookup returns CDR1 LNHDA and CDR2 SQIVND (reference sequence). CDR3 length: 15 residues. V was pared by 5 bases and J by 2 bases, with 8 bases of the junction left unmatched. Written as DNA, the CDR3 is TGTGCCAGTAGTCCGACCGGGACAGACAACTATGGCTACACCTTC. The encoded protein is CASSPTGTDNYGYTF.

This clone occurred a few times. V gene TRBV29-1 combines with J gene TRBJ1-2; 10 positions match TRBD1. J lost 7 bases, V lost 3 bases, and 11 bases had no gene match. The length of the CDR3 is 15 residues. Germline V gene sequence: CDR1 SQVTM, CDR2 ANQGSEA. The CDR3 DNA reads as TGCAGCGTTGACGGGGACAGGGGTTTTGTTAGTGGCTACACCTTC. Protein sequence: CSVDGDRGFVSGYTF.

The chain carries TRBV11-1 and TRBJ2-1; 7 nucleotides match TRBD1. Germline CDR1 reads SGHAT; CDR2 reads FQDESV (reference sequence). Losses at the gene ends were 4 bases for V and 3 bases for J; bases not matched to a gene: 15. The length of the CDR3 is 18 residues. The CDR3 region has the DNA TGTGCCAGCAGCTCCGTCAAACAGGGTAGGGGGCTCTACAATGAGCAGTTCTTC. The encoded protein is CASSSVKQGRGLYNEQFF.

This clone was seen a handful of times. The chain is built from TRBV7-8 and TRBJ1-5; 7 nucleotides align to TRBD1. This CDR3 contains 15 residues. Germline CDR1 SGHVS, CDR2 FQNEAQ. The V segment lost 5 bases and the J segment 0 bases; nucleotides outside the gene matches: 4. The DNA of the CDR3 is TGTGCCAGCAGCCCCACAGGGGATAGCAATCAGCCCCAGCATTTT. This sequence encodes CASSPTGDSNQPQHF.

This clone was seen a handful of times. The rearrangement uses TRBV7-2 and TRBJ2-5; D might be TRBD1 (7 bases). Trimming removed 1 base at V and 4 bases at J, with 10 bases between. This CDR3 is built from 14 residues. The germline V gene has CDR1 SGHTA and CDR2 FQGNSA. CDR3 protein: CASSLGGDRETQYF. The CDR3 DNA sequence: TGTGCCAGCAGCTTAGGGGGGGACAGAGAGACCCAGTACTTC.

The V call is TRBV7-2, the J call TRBJ1-1; possible D gene TRBD1, 6 bases. Germline assignment: CDR1 SGHTA and CDR2 FQGNSA. Trimming left V 1 base short and J 10 bases short, with 10 bases between. There are 12 residues in the CDR3. CDR3 sequence reads: CASSLDTGLAFF. CDR3 sequence (DNA): TGTGCCAGCAGCTTAGACACAGGGTTAGCTTTCTTT.

Ten or more counts support this clone. The same CDR3 can be traced to other DNA sequences in this sample. The V and J genes are TRBV7-9 and TRBJ1-2, with a possible D match to TRBD1 (6 bases). The CDR3 spans 13 residues. V lost 5 bases and J 4 bases, leaving 11 bases between the germline ends. Germline CDR1 is SEHNR and CDR2 is FQNEAQ (reference sequence). The CDR3 DNA reads as TGTGCCAGCAGCCTACAGGGTCCCTATGGCTACACCTTC. Translation: CASSLQGPYGYTF.

This clone has a handful of counts. The chain recombines TRBV27 with TRBJ2-3; tentatively, D is TRBD2 (5 bases). The germline V and J ends were trimmed by 4 bases and 6 bases, with 17 bases remaining between them. The CDR3 contains 15 residues. CDR1 is MNHEY and CDR2 is SMNVEV in the germline V gene (reference sequence). In DNA form, the CDR3 reads TGTGCCAGCAGTTGGGCTAGCTCCGCCGGGGATACGCAGTATTTT. This gives the protein CASSWASSAGDTQYF.

This chain joins TRBV19 and TRBJ2-5; 7 bases are shared with TRBD2. With 8 bases clipped from V and 6 bases from J, the junction kept 15 bases outside the gene matches. Per germline, CDR1 LNHDA and CDR2 SQIVND (reference sequence). CDR3 length equals 15 residues. The CDR3 DNA is TGTGCCAGTGAAGCTAGCGGTTCGAGGAGAAAGACCCAGTACTTC. Translating gives CASEASGSRRKTQYF.

This clone appeared a few times. The rearrangement links TRBV7-7 to TRBJ2-5, with TRBD1 matching 9 bases. V shed 4 bases and J 3 bases; nucleotides not matched to a gene: 3. The length of the CDR3 is 14 residues. Looked up from germline, CDR1 is SSHAT and CDR2 is FNYEAQ (reference sequence). For the CDR3, the DNA is TGTGCCAGCAGCTCGGACAGGGGAAAAGAGACCCAGTACTTC. Translating it yields CASSSDRGKETQYF. Supplemented by reference TRBV7-7 and TRBJ2-5, the full variable domain reads GAGVSQSPRYKVTKRGQDVTLRCDPISSHATLYWYQQALGQGPEFLTYFNYEAQPDKSGLPSDRFSAERPEGSISTLTIQRTEQRDSAMYRCASSSDRGKETQYFGPGTRLLVL.

V usage is TRBV7-2 and J usage is TRBJ1-1, with TRBD1 matching 8 bases. The CDR3 contains 16 residues. Trimming removed 3 bases from V and 0 bases from J; junction bases left unmatched: 6. Germline CDR1 SGHTA, CDR2 FQGNSA. CDR3: CASSFGTGLLNTEAFF. In DNA form, the CDR3 reads TGTGCCAGCAGCTTCGGGACAGGTCTTTTGAACACTGAAGCTTTCTTT.

V usage is TRBV27 and J usage is TRBJ2-1; tentatively, D is TRBD2 (7 bases). V lost 3 bases, J lost 10 bases, and 19 bases lay in between. The germline gives CDR1 MNHEY, CDR2 SMNVEV (reference sequence). CDR3 length equals 15 residues. DNA for the CDR3: TGTGCCAGCAGTTTTACTTCGGGGGGCCTCGGCGAGCAGTTCTTC. As protein: CASSFTSGGLGEQFF.

This clone was detected a few times. The chain couples TRBV7-8 to TRBJ2-7; D is ambiguous. The germline V and J ends were trimmed by 5 bases and 6 bases, with 8 bases remaining between them. Germline V CDR1 and CDR2: SGHVS, FQNEAQ. CDR3 size: 11 residues. The CDR3 DNA follows: TGTGCCAGCAGCGCGTCCCTCGAGCAGTACTTC. Encoded protein: CASSASLEQYF.

The chain combines TRBV9 with TRBJ2-1; 9 nucleotides align to TRBD2. Per the germline V gene, CDR1 is SGDLS and CDR2 is YYNGEE. The CDR3 covers 16 residues. Trimming at V came to 3 bases and at J to 4 bases, leaving 8 bases not matched to a gene. CDR3 in DNA: TGTGCCAGCAGCGGGACGAGCGGGGGGCGTTACAATGAGCAGTTCTTC. Translated: CASSGTSGGRYNEQFF.

Many counts were recorded for this clone. The V call is TRBV9, the J call TRBJ2-4; TRBD2 might be the D (5 bases). CDR1 and CDR2 (germline): SGDLS, YYNGEE. Trimming pared 0 bases from V and 7 bases from J, leaving 14 bases between. The CDR3 sequence is 15 residues long. The CDR3, as DNA: TGTGCCAGCAGCGTAGGGACGCCTGGCGGGAACATTCAGTACTTC. The encoded protein is CASSVGTPGGNIQYF.

A few counts support this clone. J is TRBJ1-5 and V is TRBV6-4; tentatively, D is TRBD1 (5 bases). The CDR3 covers 16 residues. Trimming removed 7 bases from V and 4 bases from J, with 20 bases in between. Looked up from germline, CDR1 is MRHNA and CDR2 is SNTAGT. Here the CDR3 DNA reads TGTGCCAGCACAGGGAGGTCCGTTGGTGCAAATCAGCCCCAGCATTTT. This gives the protein CASTGRSVGANQPQHF.

This clone occurred a few times. V usage is TRBV6-8 and J usage is TRBJ2-5, with D possibly matching TRBD2 (5 bases). The CDR3 extends over 14 amino acids. Between the trimmed V and J ends, which lost 6 bases and 5 bases, there was a span of 16 bases. Germline V CDR1 and CDR2: MNHGY, SAAAGT. DNA for the CDR3: TGTGCCAGCAGGTCTACCGGGCGGAGGGAGACCCAGTACTTC. It translates to CASRSTGRRETQYF.

This clone was counted many times. V is TRBV5-4 and J is TRBJ1-2; D not certain. Germline CDR1 reads SGHNT; CDR2 reads YYREEE (reference sequence). V gave up 4 bases and J gave up 5 bases, with 12 bases separating them. This CDR3 spans 13 amino acids. CDR3 in DNA: TGTGCCAGCAGCAGCGGGTCGCAGTATGGCTACACCTTC. This translates into CASSSGSQYGYTF.

This clone occurred a few times. V gene TRBV2 combines with J gene TRBJ2-1; 8 bases are a match to TRBD2. Germline V lookup: CDR1 SNHLY, CDR2 FYNNEI. After removal of 6 bases from V and 9 bases from J, the junction contained 16 bases not matched to a gene. This CDR3 is built from 16 residues. This CDR3 reads CASSGPGLVITPEQFF. The CDR3 DNA is TGTGCCAGCAGCGGACCGGGACTAGTGATTACCCCTGAGCAGTTCTTC.

This clone was detected a few times. This chain uses TRBV5-4 with TRBJ1-5; D is unresolved. The CDR3 length is 15 residues. V lost 4 bases to trimming and J lost 3 bases, with 14 bases between them. The germline CDR1 and CDR2 sequences are SGHNT and YYREEE (reference sequence). CDR3 loop: CASSHGLTDNQPQHF. In DNA, the CDR3 is TGTGCCAGCAGCCATGGTTTAACAGACAATCAGCCCCAGCATTTT.

This clone was picked up a small number of times. The chain uses TRBV7-2 and TRBJ2-2; TRBD1 agrees at 7 bases. This CDR3 is built from 13 residues. J gave up 6 bases and V 5 bases, and 3 bases lay outside the gene matches. In germline, CDR1 is SGHTA, CDR2 FQGNSA. The CDR3 sequence: CASSHGTAGELFF. The DNA of the CDR3 is TGTGCCAGCAGCCACGGGACAGCCGGGGAGCTGTTTTTT.

The chain recombines TRBV7-2 with TRBJ2-7, with D perhaps TRBD1 (5 bases). V lost 5 bases and J 9 bases, leaving 23 bases between the germline ends. This CDR3 comprises 15 residues. The V gene's germline CDR1 is SGHTA and CDR2 FQGNSA. CDR3 region: CASSPPYPRVGRQYF. Here the CDR3 DNA reads TGTGCCAGCAGCCCTCCATACCCCAGGGTTGGTAGGCAGTACTTC.

J is TRBJ1-1 and V is TRBV11-2; no clear D. Trimming stripped 5 bases from V and 3 bases from J, with 13 bases between. Germline loops: CDR1 SGHAT, CDR2 FQNNGV. This CDR3 contains 14 residues. Written as DNA, the CDR3 is TGTGCCAGCAGCGGTCAGCCGGGAGACACTGAAGCTTTCTTT. This translates into CASSGQPGDTEAFF.

This clone showed up just a few times. The rearrangement joins TRBV18 to TRBJ2-7; 9 nucleotides match TRBD1. After removal of 4 bases from V and 3 bases from J, the junction contained 1 base not matched to a gene. Germline-derived CDR1 and CDR2 are KGHSH and LQKENI. This CDR3 region has 13 residues. CDR3 protein: CASSQTGGYEQYF. Here the CDR3 DNA reads TGTGCCAGCTCACAGACAGGGGGCTACGAGCAGTACTTC.

This clone showed up just a few times. Other DNA sequences in this specimen translate into the identical CDR3. This chain uses TRBV19 with TRBJ1-5; D call uncertain. CDR3 length: 14 amino acids. Trimming shortened V by 1 base and J by 3 bases, and 7 bases separated the two germline ends. Germline V gene data show CDR1 as LNHDA and CDR2 as SQIVND (reference sequence). CDR3 sequence (DNA): TGTGCCAGTAGTATAGTAGAGGTCAATCAGCCCCAGCATTTT. Its protein is CASSIVEVNQPQHF.

This clone was found a few times. The J gene is TRBJ2-7, the V gene TRBV5-4, with a possible D match to TRBD1 (5 bases). This CDR3 has 15 residues. With 3 bases removed from V and 0 bases from J, the gap between germline ends came to 13 bases. Germline lookup yields CDR1 SGHNT and CDR2 YYREEE (reference sequence). CDR3 coding DNA: TGTGCCAGCAGCTGGGGCCTGGGGAACTCCTACGAGCAGTACTTC. Translation: CASSWGLGNSYEQYF.

There are a few counts of this clone. This chain joins TRBV2 and TRBJ2-7; 9 nucleotides line up with TRBD1. The V and J ends lost 5 bases and 6 bases, in that order; junction bases with no gene match: 11. The CDR3 is 15 residues long. The germline gives CDR1 SNHLY, CDR2 FYNNEI. CDR3 sequence (DNA): TGTGCCAGCAGTCTTCCGGGACAGGGTAGGAGCGAGCAGTACTTC. Translating gives CASSLPGQGRSEQYF. Full variable domain (rest looked up from reference TRBV2 and TRBJ2-7): EPEVTQTPSHQVTQMGQEVILRCVPISNHLYFYWYRQILGQKVEFLVSFYNNEISEKSEIFDDQFSVERPDGSNFTLKIRSTKLEDSAMYFCASSLPGQGRSEQYFGPGTRLTVT.